This TCR beta chain was captured by sequencing in a study of post-analysis software for immune sequencing data. Study in general: Relapsing-remitting, secondary progressive and progressive-relapsing multiple sclerosis were all included among the disease courses. Study conclusions and caveats: Diversity measured as normalized Chao1 was significantly lower in multiple sclerosis patients than in controls. In patients, about 5 TRBV segments were more frequent than in controls, with TRBV5-6, TRBV5-1 and TRBV20-1 among them. Samples made in the same batch grouped tightly together by F measure.

Comment on this clonotype: Its target is not known. Germline is not matched at one junction end, which may reflect a read error.

The CDR3 loop spans 16 amino acids. The TCR beta cDNA libraries contained unique molecular identifiers. Once about 0.95 to 10 million T cells were used, some 500,000 cDNA molecules resulted. TCRdb redid the calling of the PCR reads with MiXCR, one entry per CDR3 protein. The sample carries around 400,000 distinct CDR3 sequences, 30% to 45% recorded once. The sample comprised blood. The receptor's source is a girl aged 5-17 years with multiple sclerosis. V gene TRBV12-3 or TRBV12-4 combines with J gene TRBJ2-3, with 7 bases fitting TRBD2. The CDR3 spells CASSLVLAVEADTQYF. CDR3 coding DNA: TGTGCCAGCAGTTTAGTCCTAGCGGTGGAAGCAGATACGCAATATTTT.